Below, 14 T cell receptor beta chains from the same sample are listed, as sequenced in a study of beta chain features in type 1 diabetes. Study-wide findings and caveats: Among all four CD4+ subsets, Type 1 diabetes patients had TCRB CDR3s that were moderately but significantly shorter.

The study reverse transcribed the entire isolated RNA, so it sequenced expressed TCRB transcripts. Sequencing was performed with immunoSEQ multiplex PCR; in TCRdb, only in-frame clones are kept and a portion is missing. Among about 650,000 clones listed, 9.5% to 15% were seen once. No antigen is known for these receptors. The source material was naive CD4+ T cells from blood. The receptors shown here come from a young man with type 1 diabetes.

In this sample, this clone turned up a few times. The chain has TRBV4-1 and TRBJ2-1; D remains ambiguous. V dropped 1 base and J dropped 0 bases, with 10 bases sitting between them. The CDR3 is made up of 16 amino acids. Germline loops: CDR1 MGHRA, CDR2 YSYEKL. DNA for the CDR3: TGCGCCAGCAGCCAAGTTGCCCAGAGCTCCTACAATGAGCAGTTCTTC. Translated: CASSQVAQSSYNEQFF.

This clone was detected only a few times. This chain connects TRBV9 to TRBJ2-5; D call uncertain. This CDR3 comprises 14 residues. V lost 0 bases and J 3 bases, leaving 9 bases between the germline ends. The germline V gene encodes CDR1 SGDLS and CDR2 YYNGEE. The CDR3 here is CASSVDGRKETQYF. CDR3 DNA sequence: TGTGCCAGCAGCGTAGATGGAAGGAAAGAGACCCAGTACTTC.

In its sample, this clone was seen a few times. This sequence joins TRBV6-6 and TRBJ2-3; D not certain. Trimming stripped 8 bases from V and 6 bases from J, with 12 bases between. This CDR3 spans 12 amino acids. CDR1 and CDR2 from the germline V gene are MNHNY and SVGAGI (reference sequence). The chain's CDR3 is CASFHAADTQYF. The CDR3 DNA reads as TGTGCCAGCTTTCACGCGGCGGATACGCAGTATTTT.

V and J are TRBV7-2 and TRBJ1-2, with D hard to call. CDR1 and CDR2 from the germline V gene are SGHTA and FQGNSA. V was cut by 5 bases and J by 1 base, with 11 bases left in between. The CDR3 sequence is 14 residues long. CDR3 in amino acids: CASSPPRINYGYTF. CDR3 DNA sequence: TGTGCCAGCAGCCCCCCGCGGATTAACTATGGCTACACCTTC.

This clone was counted a few times. This rearrangement joins TRBV30 to TRBJ2-7, with 7 bases fitting TRBD1. Per the germline V gene, CDR1 is GTSNPN and CDR2 is SVGIG (reference sequence). This CDR3 region has 12 residues. Germline trimming cut 6 bases from V and 4 bases from J; bases unmatched to any gene: 6. In DNA, the CDR3 is TGTGCCTGCCGGGACAGAGCTTACGAGCAGTACTTC. Amino acid sequence: CACRDRAYEQYF.

This clone was seen a few times. The V and J genes are TRBV29-1 and TRBJ2-1; 11 nucleotides align to TRBD2. This CDR3 spans 13 amino acids. V lost 3 bases, J lost 15 bases, and 10 bases stayed unmatched. Looked up from germline, CDR1 is SQVTM and CDR2 is ANQGSEA. The CDR3: CSVDGLAGGLGFF. The CDR3 nucleotides are TGCAGCGTTGACGGGCTAGCGGGGGGCCTAGGGTTCTTC.

This chain links TRBV19 with TRBJ2-4, with TRBD1 matching 7 bases. Unmatched junction bases numbered 7, after V lost 11 bases and J lost 0 bases. The germline V gene has CDR1 LNHDA and CDR2 SQIVND (reference sequence). This CDR3 comprises 14 residues. This chain's CDR3 is CAGNRDRAKNIQYF. CDR3 nucleotides: TGTGCCGGAAACCGGGACAGAGCCAAAAACATTCAGTACTTC.

This clone was seen a handful of times. The gene calls are TRBV6-5 and TRBJ2-6, with D maybe TRBD2 (6 bases). This CDR3 spans 14 amino acids. The ends were cut back, 6 bases at V and 11 bases at J, with 17 bases in the middle. Germline V gives CDR1 MNHEY, CDR2 SVGAGI. CDR3 sequence reads: CASSNTQRRDVLTF. For the CDR3, the DNA is TGTGCCAGCAGCAACACACAGCGGAGGGACGTCCTGACTTTC.

This clone has only a few counts. The V and J genes are TRBV7-2 and TRBJ1-1; weak D call: TRBD1 (5 bases). The CDR3 is 14 amino acids. Trimming stripped 4 bases from V and 3 bases from J, with 12 bases between. CDR1 and CDR2 from the germline V gene are SGHTA and FQGNSA. CDR3 in amino acids: CASSSPWGYTEAFF. The CDR3 nucleotides read TGTGCCAGCAGCTCCCCTTGGGGCTACACTGAAGCTTTCTTT.

This clone was recorded a few times. This sequence joins TRBV2 and TRBJ2-5, with D perhaps matching TRBD1 or TRBD2 (5 bases each). The CDR3 is made up of 14 amino acids. V shed 7 bases and J shed 4 bases, with 16 bases lying between them. Germline values: CDR1 SNHLY, CDR2 FYNNEI. This CDR3 reads CASTRQGDGETQYF. The CDR3 DNA reads TGTGCCAGCACCCGGCAGGGAGACGGAGAGACCCAGTACTTC.

The chain uses TRBV25-1 and TRBJ1-1, with D uncertain. There are 13 residues in the CDR3. V was pared by 4 bases and J by 1 base, with 7 bases between. In germline, CDR1 is MGHDK, CDR2 SYGVNS. The CDR3 DNA sequence: TGTGCCAGCAGTGTATGGTCGAACACTGAAGCTTTCTTT. Residues: CASSVWSNTEAFF.

The chain is built from TRBV9 and TRBJ2-2; D gene unclear. Germline V lookup: CDR1 SGDLS, CDR2 YYNGEE. V shed 0 bases and J shed 0 bases, with 9 bases lying between them. CDR3 length: 16 amino acids. The CDR3 here is CASSVVAFANTGELFF. CDR3 coding DNA: TGTGCCAGCAGCGTAGTAGCTTTCGCGAACACCGGGGAGCTGTTTTTT. Full variable domain (missing parts from reference TRBV9 and TRBJ2-2): DSGVTQTPKHLITATGQRVTLRCSPRSGDLSVYWYQQSLDQGLQFLIQYYNGEERAKGNILERFSAQQFPDLHSELNLSSLELGDSALYFCASSVVAFANTGELFFGEGSRLTVL.

The J gene is TRBJ1-5, the V gene TRBV27; D may be TRBD1 (5 bases). The CDR3 has 15 residues. Per germline, CDR1 MNHEY and CDR2 SMNVEV (reference sequence). V was pared by 5 bases and J by 5 bases, with 16 bases between. CDR3 residues: CASSLAGRAYQPQHF. CDR3 bases: TGTGCCAGCAGTCTAGCAGGGAGGGCGTATCAGCCCCAGCATTTT.

This rearrangement joins TRBV30 to TRBJ1-5; D possibly corresponds to TRBD1 (6 bases). This CDR3 contains 13 residues. Per germline, CDR1 GTSNPN and CDR2 SVGIG (reference sequence). Trimming took off 2 bases at V and 3 bases at J, with 8 bases between the two ends. The CDR3 reads CAWSYRDNQPQHF. In DNA form, the CDR3 reads TGTGCCTGGAGTTACAGGGACAATCAGCCCCAGCATTTT.